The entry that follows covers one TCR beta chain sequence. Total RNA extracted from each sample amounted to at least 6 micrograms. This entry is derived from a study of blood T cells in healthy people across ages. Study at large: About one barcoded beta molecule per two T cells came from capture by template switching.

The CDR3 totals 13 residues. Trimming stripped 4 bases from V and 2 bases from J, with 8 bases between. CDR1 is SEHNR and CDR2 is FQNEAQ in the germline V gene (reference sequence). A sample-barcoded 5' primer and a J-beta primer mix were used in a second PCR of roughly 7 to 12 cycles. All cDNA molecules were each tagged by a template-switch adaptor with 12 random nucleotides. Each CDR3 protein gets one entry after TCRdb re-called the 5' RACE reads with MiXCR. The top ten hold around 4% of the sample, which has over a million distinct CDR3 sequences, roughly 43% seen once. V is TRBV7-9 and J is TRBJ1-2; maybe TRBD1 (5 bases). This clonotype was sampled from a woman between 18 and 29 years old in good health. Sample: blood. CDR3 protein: CASSSPGNYGYTF. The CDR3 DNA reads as TGTGCCAGCAGCTCTCCAGGGAACTATGGCTACACCTTC.